These 9 T cell receptor beta chains came from one sample sequenced in a study of blood T cells in healthy people across ages. The use of a sample-barcoded 5' primer and a J-beta primer mix characterized a second PCR of about 6 to 11 cycles. TCRdb fed the 5' RACE reads into MiXCR, producing one record per CDR3 protein. The sample lists fewer than 2,000,000 distinct CDR3 sequences; around 35% were seen once. Specimen: blood. These receptors came from a woman aged 25 to 39 in good health.

This clonotype showed up just a few times. The CDR3 reads CASSLYGTGGYEQYF. Here the CDR3 DNA reads TGTGCCAGCAGCTTATATGGGACAGGGGGCTACGAGCAGTACTTC. The genes are TRBV11-2 and TRBJ2-7; 11 nucleotides align to TRBD1. CDR3 length equals 15 residues. Germline V gene lookup returns CDR1 SGHAT and CDR2 FQNNGV. With 2 bases clipped from V and 3 bases from J, the junction kept 3 bases outside the gene matches.

This rearrangement joins TRBV3-1 to TRBJ2-1; TRBD2 matches at 14 bases. Germline trimming cut 4 bases from V and 9 bases from J; bases unmatched to any gene: 8. Looked up from germline, CDR1 is LGHDT and CDR2 is YNNKEL (reference sequence). The CDR3 runs 16 residues. CDR3 loop: CASSLEGLAGDSEQFF. CDR3 nucleotides: TGTGCCAGCAGCCTCGAGGGACTAGCGGGAGACAGTGAGCAGTTCTTC.

This clonotype was picked up a small number of times. V gene TRBV10-3 combines with J gene TRBJ2-1, with 10 bases identical to TRBD2. Germline CDR1 is ENHRY and CDR2 is SYGVKD. The CDR3 sequence is 16 residues long. V lost 4 bases and J lost 0; bases outside the gene matches: 3. The CDR3: CAISGAGGPSYNEQFF. In DNA, the CDR3 is TGTGCCATCAGTGGAGCGGGAGGGCCCTCCTACAATGAGCAGTTCTTC.

The rearrangement uses TRBV7-2 and TRBJ1-2; no definite D call. The V and J ends lost 1 base and 4 bases respectively, with 16 bases between them. Germline V gene sequence: CDR1 SGHTA, CDR2 FQGNSA. CDR3 size: 16 residues. The CDR3 region is CASSLGAHSLGYGYTF. CDR3 DNA sequence: TGTGCCAGCAGCTTAGGGGCACACTCGTTAGGCTATGGCTACACCTTC.

The chain joins TRBV6-2 or TRBV6-3 to TRBJ2-3; 8 nucleotides agree with TRBD2. The CDR3 covers 15 residues. The ends lost 2 bases at V and 5 bases at J; junction bases unmatched: 6. Looked up from germline, CDR1 is MNHEY and CDR2 is SVGEGT. CDR3 in amino acids: CASSYIGRALDTQYF. CDR3 DNA sequence: TGTGCCAGCAGTTACATCGGGAGGGCCCTAGATACGCAGTATTTT.

The chain carries TRBV7-9 and TRBJ2-1, with D possibly matching TRBD2 (5 bases). V was clipped by 3 bases and J by 0 bases, with 12 bases between them. The CDR3 has 16 amino acids. Per germline, CDR1 SEHNR and CDR2 FQNEAQ (reference sequence). In nucleotides, the CDR3 is TGTGCCAGCAGCTTTGGAGGAACAGTCTCCTACAATGAGCAGTTCTTC. It yields the protein CASSFGGTVSYNEQFF.

This chain joins TRBV20-1 and TRBJ2-5; D call uncertain. Germline CDR1 is DFQATT and CDR2 is SNEGSKA (reference sequence). The CDR3 is made up of 11 amino acids. The V and J ends lost 5 bases and 5 bases respectively, with 9 bases between them. CDR3 nucleotide sequence: TGCAGTGCTCCTGGGGTGGAGACCCAGTACTTC. It specifies CSAPGVETQYF.

The sample holds a few counts of this clonotype. The chain employs TRBV10-3 and TRBJ1-5; 7 positions match TRBD1. This CDR3 has 13 residues. CDR1 ENHRY and CDR2 SYGVKD come from the germline V gene. The ends lost 5 bases at V and 7 bases at J; junction bases unmatched: 5. CDR3 bases: TGTGCCATCAGTCCCAGGGGGAACCAGCCCCAGCATTTT. This codes for CAISPRGNQPQHF.

This clonotype has more than one count but fewer than ten. The chain is built from TRBV11-2 and TRBJ2-7; maybe TRBD2 (5 bases). From germline, CDR1 is SGHAT and CDR2 FQNNGV. V gave up 5 bases and J gave up 6 bases, with 23 bases separating them. The CDR3 has 16 residues. In nucleotides, the CDR3 is TGTGCCAGCAGCACCGTGTCGGTAGCGCCGCGCTCCGAGCAGTACTTC. Protein: CASSTVSVAPRSEQYF.